Each of the 10 T cell receptor beta chains below was sequenced from the same sample in a study of cytomegalovirus exposure and HLA in healthy donors. The data were produced by immunoSEQ multiplex PCR, yet TCRdb's version contains in-frame clones alone and is incomplete. The repertoire consists of hundreds of thousands of clones, with over 75% occurring once and the leading ten covering approximately 12%. The sequenced material came from PBMCs. The receptor source for this set is a man between 18 and 35 years old in good health and CMV-seropositive.

The chain links TRBV27 to TRBJ2-3; D is unresolved. This CDR3 has 14 amino acids. Germline CDR1 is MNHEY and CDR2 is SMNVEV (reference sequence). Between the trimmed V and J ends, which lost 2 bases and 5 bases, there was a span of 11 bases. In DNA form, the CDR3 reads TGTGCCAGCAGTTTAATAGAGTCTATAGATACGCAGTATTTT. It is translated as CASSLIESIDTQYF.

The chain has TRBV27 and TRBJ2-1, with TRBD1 identical over 9 bases. V was clipped by 4 bases and J by 7 bases; unmatched bases: 8. There are 15 residues in the CDR3. CDR1 is MNHEY and CDR2 is SMNVEV in the germline V gene (reference sequence). The CDR3 bases are TGTGCCAGCAGTTCGCCAGGGACAGGGTGGAATGAGCAGTTCTTC. Its translation is CASSSPGTGWNEQFF.

This clone was seen more than once but under ten times. J is TRBJ2-7 and V is TRBV7-9; the D is unclear. Trimming cost V 1 base and J 10 bases, with 11 bases left between them. CDR1 and CDR2 (germline): SEHNR, FQNEAQ (reference sequence). CDR3 length: 12 residues. The CDR3 nucleotides are TGTGCCAGCAGCTTAGGGACGACGGACCAGTACTTC. This translates into CASSLGTTDQYF.

The V gene is TRBV6-6, the J gene TRBJ2-1, with D perhaps TRBD2 (6 bases). The CDR3 spans 14 residues. Germline lookup yields CDR1 MNHNY and CDR2 SVGAGI (reference sequence). Trimming removed 4 bases at V and 3 bases at J, with 10 bases between. The CDR3, as DNA: TGTGCCAGCAGTTCCTATAGCGGCTACAATGAGCAGTTCTTC. It codes for CASSSYSGYNEQFF.

The gene calls are TRBV4-1 and TRBJ2-3, with D maybe TRBD1 (6 bases). Trimming shortened V by 1 base and J by 7 bases, and 15 bases separated the two germline ends. In germline, CDR1 is MGHRA, CDR2 YSYEKL. CDR3 length: 15 amino acids. The CDR3 spells CASSQGLRGGHTQYF. In DNA form, the CDR3 reads TGCGCCAGCAGCCAAGGACTCAGGGGTGGTCATACGCAGTATTTT.

This chain joins TRBV6-1 and TRBJ1-5; 9 nucleotides align to TRBD1. The CDR3 consists of 15 residues. With V trimmed by 2 bases and J by 7 bases, 6 bases remained unmatched. Germline CDR1 reads MNHNS; CDR2 reads SASEGT. CDR3 residues: CASSERTGAGQPQHF. CDR3 nucleotide sequence: TGTGCCAGCAGTGAACGGACAGGGGCAGGGCAGCCCCAGCATTTT.

This CDR3 reads CASSEWDKTYTF. CDR3 nucleotides: TGTGCCAGCAGTGAGTGGGACAAGACCTACACCTTC. The genes are TRBV2 and TRBJ1-2; D may be TRBD1 (6 bases). Trimming left V 3 bases short and J 10 bases short, with 12 bases between. Germline V gene lookup returns CDR1 SNHLY and CDR2 FYNNEI. The CDR3 contains 12 residues.

This clone was seen more than once but under ten times. The chain uses TRBV29-1 and TRBJ1-2; the D is unclear. The CDR3 is made up of 12 amino acids. The V end lost 4 bases, the J end lost 3 bases, and 9 bases lay between the germline ends. The germline CDR1 and CDR2 sequences are SQVTM and ANQGSEA. CDR3 protein: CSVVSGDYGYTF. CDR3 nucleotide sequence: TGCAGCGTTGTGTCCGGGGACTATGGCTACACCTTC.

This chain links TRBV30 with TRBJ2-1, with D tentatively TRBD1 or TRBD2 (5 bases each). The CDR3 extends over 13 amino acids. Trimming stripped 4 bases from V and 9 bases from J, with 16 bases between. The germline CDR1 and CDR2 sequences are GTSNPN and SVGIG (reference sequence). The CDR3 DNA reads as TGTGCCTGGACCCAGGGAAGAGAGGGTGAGCAGTTCTTC. It is translated as CAWTQGREGEQFF.

The chain joins TRBV6-4 to TRBJ2-7; possible D gene TRBD2, 5 bases. V was pared by 4 bases and J by 6 bases, with 25 bases between. The CDR3 is made up of 17 amino acids. CDR1 and CDR2 (germline): MRHNA, SNTAGT. Here the CDR3 reads CASSGGNRCRGPGEQYF. CDR3 DNA: TGTGCCAGCAGTGGAGGGAACCGGTGTCGTGGACCTGGCGAGCAGTACTTC.